The TCR beta chain described here comes from a study of Tregs in tolerant kidney transplant recipients. Study conclusions and caveats: The small number of patients limits these findings pending further validation. Biological reproducibility was not directly addressed, but technical replication error appeared minimal. Tolerant patients' donor-specific Tregs expanded beyond overall Tregs, suggesting antigen-driven growth.

Turning to this clone: Its target is not known.

After removal of 4 bases from V and 7 bases from J, the junction contained 5 bases not matched to a gene. The germline CDR1 and CDR2 sequences are SGHTA and FQGNSA. The length of the CDR3 is 14 residues. Clones were read by immunoSEQ multiplex PCR, and TCRdb kept only the in-frame ones, dropping some. The profile shows tens of thousands of clones, over 85% of them singletons. Mixed chimerism was transient after nonmyeloablative marrow transplants from related graft donors. Unstimulated regulatory T cells (CD4+CD25+CD127-), CD4+CD25- non-regulatory cells, CD4 and CD8 cells were FACS-sorted from thawed PBMCs.

This TCR was recovered from a human patient who received a combined kidney and bone marrow transplant. Part of the T cell pool may stem from the graft donor. The material was CD4+ T cells from blood (PBMCs), obtained 12 months after the transplant. The rearrangement uses TRBV7-2 and TRBJ2-5; 11 nucleotides line up with TRBD1. Here the CDR3 reads CASSSTGTGGTQYF. DNA for the CDR3: TGTGCCAGCAGCTCGACCGGGACAGGGGGGACCCAGTACTTC.